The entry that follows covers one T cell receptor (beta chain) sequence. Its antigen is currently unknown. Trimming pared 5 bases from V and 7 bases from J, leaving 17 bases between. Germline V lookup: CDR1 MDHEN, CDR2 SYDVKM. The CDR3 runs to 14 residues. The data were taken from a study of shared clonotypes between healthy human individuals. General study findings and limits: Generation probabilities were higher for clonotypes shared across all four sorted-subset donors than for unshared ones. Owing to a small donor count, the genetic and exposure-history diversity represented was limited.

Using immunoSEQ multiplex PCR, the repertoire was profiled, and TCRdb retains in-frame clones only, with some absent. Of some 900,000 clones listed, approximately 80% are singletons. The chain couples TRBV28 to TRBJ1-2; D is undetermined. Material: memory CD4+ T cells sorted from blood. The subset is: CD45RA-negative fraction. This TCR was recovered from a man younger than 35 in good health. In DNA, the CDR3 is TGTGCCAGCAGTCCCGCACGGGGTCTGGCTGGCTACACCTTC. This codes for CASSPARGLAGYTF.